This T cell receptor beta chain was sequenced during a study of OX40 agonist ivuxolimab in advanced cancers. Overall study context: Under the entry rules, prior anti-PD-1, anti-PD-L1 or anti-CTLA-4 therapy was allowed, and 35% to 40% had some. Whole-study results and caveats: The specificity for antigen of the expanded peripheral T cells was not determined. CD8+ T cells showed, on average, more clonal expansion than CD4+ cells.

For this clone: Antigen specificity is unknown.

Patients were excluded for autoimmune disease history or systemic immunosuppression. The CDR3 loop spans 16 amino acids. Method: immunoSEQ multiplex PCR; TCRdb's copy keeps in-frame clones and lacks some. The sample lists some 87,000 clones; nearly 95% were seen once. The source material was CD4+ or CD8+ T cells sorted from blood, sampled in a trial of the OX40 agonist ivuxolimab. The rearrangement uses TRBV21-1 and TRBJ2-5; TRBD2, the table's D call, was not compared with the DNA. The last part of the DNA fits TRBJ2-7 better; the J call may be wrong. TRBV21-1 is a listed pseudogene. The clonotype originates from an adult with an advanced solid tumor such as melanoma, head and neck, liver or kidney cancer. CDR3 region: CASSKVWLAAPYEQYF. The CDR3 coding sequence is TGTGCCAGCAGCAAAGTGTGGCTAGCGGCTCCCTACGAGCAGTACTTC.